Below are 5 T cell receptor beta chains sequenced from a single sample in a study of T cells after yellow fever vaccination. TCRdb reanalysed the 5' RACE reads using MiXCR and keeps one entry per CDR3 protein. The profile shows a few hundred thousand distinct CDR3 sequences, around 8.6% of them singletons. Source: CD4+ T cells sorted from PBMCs, taken 5 days after the yellow fever booster vaccination. Receptor source: a man aged 18-30 years who received the YFV17D yellow fever vaccine.

This clonotype was detected only a few times. The V gene is TRBV5-1, the J gene TRBJ1-2, with 12 bases fitting TRBD1. CDR3 length: 18 amino acids. V trimming: 0 bases; J trimming: 4 bases; junction bases outside the gene matches: 10. Per the germline V gene, CDR1 is SGHRS and CDR2 is YFSETQ. Here the CDR3 reads CASSLAGRDRGPTYGYTF. Written as DNA, the CDR3 is TGCGCCAGCAGCTTGGCCGGCCGGGACAGGGGGCCTACCTATGGCTACACCTTC.

This clonotype was seen only a few times. This chain connects TRBV7-9 to TRBJ2-3; 9 nucleotides agree with TRBD1. Looked up from germline, CDR1 is SEHNR and CDR2 is FQNEAQ (reference sequence). The CDR3 totals 16 residues. The V segment lost 2 bases and the J segment 4 bases; nucleotides outside the gene matches: 7. The CDR3 loop reads CASSLYGTGLADTQYF. The CDR3, as DNA: TGTGCCAGCAGCTTATATGGGACAGGGTTAGCAGATACGCAGTATTTT.

This clonotype has more than one count but fewer than ten. The rearrangement joins TRBV7-2 to TRBJ2-2; 9 bases match TRBD2. Losses at the gene ends were 4 bases for V and 5 bases for J; bases not matched to a gene: 20. Germline CDR1 and CDR2: SGHTA and FQGNSA. This CDR3 region has 20 residues. The chain's CDR3 is CASSSSRRGGLLRWTGELFF. As DNA, the CDR3 is TGTGCCAGCAGCTCAAGCCGGCGGGGGGGCCTTTTACGGTGGACCGGGGAGCTGTTTTTT.

This clonotype was counted many times. J is TRBJ2-3 and V is TRBV27; D unclear. The V gene's germline CDR1 is MNHEY and CDR2 SMNVEV (reference sequence). Between the trimmed V and J ends, which lost 0 bases and 1 base, there was a span of 11 bases. CDR3 length equals 16 residues. CDR3 sequence: CASSLSPSDGTDTQYF. The CDR3 nucleotides read TGTGCCAGCAGTTTATCCCCCTCGGACGGCACAGATACGCAGTATTTT.

This clonotype was seen ten or more times. The genes are TRBV7-9 and TRBJ2-2; D assignment may be TRBD1 or TRBD2 (5 bases each). Germline assignment: CDR1 SEHNR and CDR2 FQNEAQ (reference sequence). Trimming cost V 4 bases and J 5 bases, with 11 bases left between them. This CDR3 comprises 14 residues. DNA for the CDR3: TGTGCCAGCAGCTCGAGGGGTTTTACCGGGGAGCTGTTTTTT. Its translation is CASSSRGFTGELFF.